This is a list of T cell receptor beta chains from one sample in a study of Ad26.COV2.S vaccination and SARS-CoV-2 variants. The assay was immunoSEQ multiplex PCR, and TCRdb's table has in-frame clones only and misses some. The sample yields roughly 500,000 clones, 70% to 90% seen once. The sequencing used peripheral blood, collected in a trial of Ad26.COV2.S vaccine versus placebo. The receptors shown here come from a person between 18 and 59 years old who received the Ad26.COV2.S COVID-19 vaccine or a placebo. Both conserved end residues are part of each CDR3. Each record gives: clone size, V gene, J gene, D gene, CDR3 protein, CDR3 DNA. A D gene is named only where the DNA matches it firmly. The size entry is marked missing in some rows and otherwise reads once, few, many or a size class.

>NA|TRBV3-1/TRBV3-2|TRBJ2-4|TRBD1
CASTETCDGTGRHIQYF
TGTGCCAGCACCGAAACGTGCGACGGGACAGGTAGGCACATTCAGTACTTC
>NA|TRBV28|TRBJ1-5|NA
CASKPDRPNQPQHF
TGTGCCAGCAAACCCGACAGGCCCAATCAGCCCCAGCATTTT
>NA|TRBV6-2/TRBV6-3|TRBJ1-2|TRBD1
CASRYSQQPGTGNPYGYTF
TGTGCCAGCAGATACTCACAACAACCCGGGACAGGGAATCCTTATGGCTACACCTTC
>NA|TRBV5-1|TRBJ2-7|TRBD2
CASSRSSSGETYEQYF
TGCGCCAGCAGCCGCAGTTCTAGCGGGGAAACCTACGAGCAGTACTTC
>NA|TRBV27|TRBJ1-3|NA
CASSPWTVAGGNTIYF
TGTGCCAGCAGTCCATGGACCGTTGCCGGCGGAAACACCATATATTTT
>NA|TRBV5-4|TRBJ1-2|NA
CASSLVGTASNYGYTF
TGTGCCAGCAGCTTGGTAGGAACAGCCTCAAACTATGGCTACACCTTC
>NA|TRBV28|TRBJ1-2|NA
CASSTSARGLGYAF
TGTGCCAGCAGTACGAGCGCCAGGGGATTGGGCTACGCCTTC
>NA|TRBV5-1|TRBJ1-1|NA
CASSLFAGAYTEAFF
TGCGCCAGCAGCTTGTTTGCGGGGGCGTATACTGAAGCTTTCTTT
>few|TRBV6-2/TRBV6-3|TRBJ2-7|TRBD2
CASSLETSRTYEQYF
TGTGCCAGCAGTTTGGAGACTAGCCGTACCTACGAGCAGTACTTC
>NA|TRBV18|TRBJ2-1|NA
CASSLTVVDEQFF
TGTGCCAGCTCGCTCACGGTCGTAGATGAGCAGTTCTTC
>NA|TRBV11-1|TRBJ2-1|TRBD2
CASSPYVTSGVNEQFF
TGTGCCAGCAGCCCCTATGTAACTAGCGGGGTCAATGAGCAGTTCTTC
>NA|TRBV19|TRBJ2-4|TRBD1
CASSTPTGRNIQYF
TGTGCCAGTAGTACACCGACAGGGCGAAACATTCAGTACTTC
>NA|TRBV30|TRBJ2-7|TRBD2
CAWGVASGYEQYF
TGTGCCTGGGGCGTGGCTAGCGGCTACGAGCAGTACTTC
>NA|TRBV20-1|TRBJ2-7|NA
CSASVDSYEQYF
TGCAGTGCTAGTGTGGACAGCTACGAGCAGTACTTC
>NA|TRBV19|TRBJ2-2|TRBD2
CASSQAGEKTGELFF
TGTGCCAGTAGTCAAGCGGGAGAGAAGACCGGGGAGCTGTTTTTT
>NA|TRBV6-5|TRBJ1-4|NA
CASSITGGKLFF
TGTGCCAGCAGTATAACGGGGGGAAAACTGTTTTTT